This TCR beta chain was obtained from a study of memory CD4+ T cells and cytomegalovirus serostatus. Under the authors' procedure: Out-of-frame sequences were removed, leaving 2 million to 2.5 million distinct TCRbeta sequences. Only in-frame clones appear in the TCRdb table, and some are missing; sequencing was by immunoSEQ multiplex PCR. V, J and clone size derive from that table, while D and trimming were established from the DNA sequence. The sample has some 46,000 clones, around three quarters seen once. The sort gate was single viable CD3+CD4+CD8-CD45RO+ cells for memory CD4+ T cells. This CDR3 contains 14 residues. Germline-derived CDR1 and CDR2 are SGHRS and YFSETQ. The V and J ends lost 4 bases and 0 bases respectively, with 9 bases between them.

This chain uses TRBV5-1 with TRBJ2-3, with D possibly TRBD2 on 6 matching bases. The sequencing sample was made of memory CD4+ T cells from blood. The clonotype comes from an adult in good health and CMV-seronegative. In nucleotides, the CDR3 is TGCGCCAGCAGCAAGGAGGGGAGCACAGATACGCAGTATTTT. This encodes CASSKEGSTDTQYF.